The present TCR beta chain was sequenced within a study of T-cell memory formation after mild COVID-19. Findings and limits, study-wide: A balance of CD4 and CD8 characterized clones contracting day 15 to 85, whereas later expanders leaned CD4+. Mainly CM and EM harbored the contracting CD4+ clones; mainly EMRA harbored the CD8+ ones.

As concerns this clonotype: The antigen is undetermined.

There are 15 residues in the CDR3. The germline V and J ends were trimmed by 4 bases and 0 bases, with 10 bases remaining between them. Per the germline V gene, CDR1 is DFQATT and CDR2 is SNEGSKA (reference sequence). 5'RACE, which relied on constant-segment primers, yielded TCR alpha and TCR beta cDNA libraries carrying sample barcodes and UMIs. TCRdb redid the calling of the 5' RACE reads with MiXCR, one entry per CDR3 protein. There are just under 150,000 distinct CDR3 sequences in the sample; less than 20% occur only once, and approximately 2% lies in the top ten. The genes are TRBV20-1 and TRBJ2-6; the D gene is possibly TRBD2 (5 bases). Sequenced: PBMCs or a T cell subset sorted from them (not recorded which). The sequence derives from an adult woman who had mild COVID-19 (a few samples of this study predate the infection). Cell type and time point are not known. The CDR3 DNA sequence: TGCAGTGCTAAGGACGGACTCTCTGGGGCCAACGTCCTGACTTTC. Encoded protein: CSAKDGLSGANVLTF.